Shown below are 12 T cell receptor beta chains from a single sample sequenced in a study of blood T cell repertoires in COVID-19 (dated by TCRdb to the early 2020s). The method was the immunoSEQ multiplex PCR assay. TCRdb holds this immuneACCESS table with in-frame rearrangements only. Some clones are missing; in checked studies, unresolved V genes explain under half, and the rest has no known cause. The sample table lists roughly 320,000 clones, roughly nine tenths of them with a count of one. Of the sample, 1.5% to 2% is held by the ten largest clones. The sample comprised peripheral blood. The source is a woman in her 30s with COVID-19, enrolled during active disease.

The gene calls are TRBV4-3 and TRBJ2-1; 10 bases are shared with TRBD1. Trimming cost V 0 bases and J 6 bases; bases outside gene matches: 2. This CDR3 has 15 amino acids. Germline CDR1 and CDR2: LGHNA and YSLEER. The CDR3 coding sequence is TGCGCCAGCAGCCAAGAAGACAGGGGGCTCAATGAGCAGTTCTTC. Residues: CASSQEDRGLNEQFF.

This clone was counted ten times or more. The chain carries TRBV4-3 and TRBJ1-1; no definite D call. The V gene's germline CDR1 is LGHNA and CDR2 YSLEER. This CDR3 comprises 15 residues. V dropped 0 bases and J dropped 4 bases, with 12 bases sitting between them. CDR3 amino acids: CASSQDLEVSTEAFF. The CDR3 DNA reads TGCGCCAGCAGCCAAGATCTCGAGGTTAGCACTGAAGCTTTCTTT.

The chain uses TRBV3-1 (or the pseudogene TRBV3-2) and TRBJ2-3; 7 bases line up with TRBD1. Germline CDR1 reads LGHDT; CDR2 reads YNNKEL (reference sequence). V trimming: 4 bases; J trimming: 2 bases; junction bases outside the gene matches: 9. This CDR3 is built from 16 residues. The CDR3 DNA reads as TGTGCCAGCAGCCCCAGGGGACAGATCCACACAGATACGCAGTATTTT. It encodes CASSPRGQIHTDTQYF.

The rearrangement links TRBV3-1 (or the pseudogene TRBV3-2) to TRBJ1-6; a possible D gene is TRBD1 (5 bases). Trimming pared 5 bases from V and 7 bases from J, leaving 12 bases between. This CDR3 has 14 residues. CDR1 and CDR2 from the germline V gene are LGHDT and YNNKEL (reference sequence). CDR3 loop: CASSYGGSNSPLHF. The CDR3 DNA reads TGTGCCAGCAGCTACGGGGGTTCCAATTCACCCCTCCACTTT.

The chain couples TRBV6-5 to TRBJ1-6; D ambiguous. Germline V gene lookup returns CDR1 MNHEY and CDR2 SVGAGI. Deletions cut 1 base from V and 13 bases from J, with 8 bases between. The CDR3 has 12 amino acids. As DNA, the CDR3 is TGTGCCAGCAGTTACTTATCCTCGCCCCTCCACTTT. It codes for CASSYLSSPLHF.

This clone was detected ten times or more. CDR3 sequence (DNA): TGTGCCAGCAGTGAAGATCCGGGGGGCGGGTCACCCCTCCACTTT. This encodes CASSEDPGGGSPLHF. The J gene is TRBJ1-6, the V gene TRBV6-1; D perhaps matches TRBD1 (6 bases). The CDR3 totals 15 residues. The germline V gene has CDR1 MNHNS and CDR2 SASEGT. V was pared by 1 base and J by 10 bases, with 14 bases between.

CDR3 DNA sequence: TGTGCCGGGCCGGGACAGGGGGCTGTTAGCAATCAGCCCCAGCATTTT. Residues: CAGPGQGAVSNQPQHF. The chain has TRBV27 and TRBJ1-5, with 12 positions matching TRBD1. V lost 11 bases, J lost 0 bases, and 8 bases stayed unmatched. Germline CDR1 MNHEY, CDR2 SMNVEV (reference sequence). The CDR3 has 16 residues.

V usage is TRBV7-9 and J usage is TRBJ1-6, with TRBD1 matching over 7 bases. V shed 5 bases, J shed 7 bases, and the junction held 8 bases outside the gene matches. The CDR3 consists of 15 residues. The germline gives CDR1 SEHNR, CDR2 FQNEAQ (reference sequence). The CDR3 DNA is TGTGCCAGCAGCCAAGAGGGGGCGCGGAATTCACCCCTCCACTTT. Its protein product is CASSQEGARNSPLHF.

The V and J genes are TRBV2 and TRBJ2-5; weak D call: TRBD2 (6 bases). The CDR3 consists of 17 residues. V lost 2 bases to trimming and J lost 2 bases, with 18 bases between them. Germline lookup yields CDR1 SNHLY and CDR2 FYNNEI. Here the CDR3 reads CASSEWTAGSYQETQYF. DNA for the CDR3: TGTGCCAGCAGTGAATGGACGGCGGGGTCTTATCAAGAGACCCAGTACTTC.

The chain uses TRBV6-5 and TRBJ2-1; possible D gene TRBD2, 6 bases. In germline, CDR1 is MNHEY, CDR2 SVGAGI. The CDR3 length is 16 residues. The germline V and J ends were trimmed by 0 bases and 0 bases, with 9 bases remaining between them. The CDR3 sequence is CASSYSGGSSYNEQFF. The CDR3 DNA is TGTGCCAGCAGTTACTCTGGGGGGAGCTCCTACAATGAGCAGTTCTTC.

The V and J genes are TRBV3-1 (or the pseudogene TRBV3-2) and TRBJ1-3; no clear D gene. Germline CDR1 and CDR2: LGHDT and YNNKEL (reference sequence). This CDR3 region has 16 residues. V was pared by 1 base and J by 1 base, with 11 bases between. The CDR3 loop reads CASSQVEWSSGNTIYF. The CDR3 nucleotides are TGTGCCAGCAGCCAAGTCGAGTGGTCTTCTGGAAACACCATATATTTT.

Here the CDR3 reads CASSLAGVSGNTIYF. DNA of the CDR3: TGTGCCAGCAGCTTAGCAGGGGTCTCTGGAAACACCATATATTTT. This chain uses TRBV7-2 with TRBJ1-3, with D possibly matching TRBD1 (5 bases). This CDR3 is 15 amino acids long. V was trimmed by 0 bases and J by 0 bases, leaving 6 bases between them. CDR1 and CDR2 from the germline V gene are SGHTA and FQGNSA.